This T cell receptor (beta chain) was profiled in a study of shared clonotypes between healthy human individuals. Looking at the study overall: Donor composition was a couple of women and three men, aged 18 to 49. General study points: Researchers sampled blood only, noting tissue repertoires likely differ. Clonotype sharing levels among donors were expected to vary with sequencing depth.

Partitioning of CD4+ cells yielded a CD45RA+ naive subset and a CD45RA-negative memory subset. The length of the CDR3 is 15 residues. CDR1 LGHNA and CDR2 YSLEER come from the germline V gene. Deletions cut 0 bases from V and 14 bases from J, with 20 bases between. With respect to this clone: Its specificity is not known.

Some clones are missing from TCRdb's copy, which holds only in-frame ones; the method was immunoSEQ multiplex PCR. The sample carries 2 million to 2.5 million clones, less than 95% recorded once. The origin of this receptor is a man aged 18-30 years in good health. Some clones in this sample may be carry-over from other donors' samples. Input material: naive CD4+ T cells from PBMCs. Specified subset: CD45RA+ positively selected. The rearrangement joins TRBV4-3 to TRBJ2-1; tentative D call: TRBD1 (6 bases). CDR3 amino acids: CASSQDRGRGDGEFF. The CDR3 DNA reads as TGCGCCAGCAGCCAAGATCGGGGCAGGGGTGACGGGGAGTTCTTC.